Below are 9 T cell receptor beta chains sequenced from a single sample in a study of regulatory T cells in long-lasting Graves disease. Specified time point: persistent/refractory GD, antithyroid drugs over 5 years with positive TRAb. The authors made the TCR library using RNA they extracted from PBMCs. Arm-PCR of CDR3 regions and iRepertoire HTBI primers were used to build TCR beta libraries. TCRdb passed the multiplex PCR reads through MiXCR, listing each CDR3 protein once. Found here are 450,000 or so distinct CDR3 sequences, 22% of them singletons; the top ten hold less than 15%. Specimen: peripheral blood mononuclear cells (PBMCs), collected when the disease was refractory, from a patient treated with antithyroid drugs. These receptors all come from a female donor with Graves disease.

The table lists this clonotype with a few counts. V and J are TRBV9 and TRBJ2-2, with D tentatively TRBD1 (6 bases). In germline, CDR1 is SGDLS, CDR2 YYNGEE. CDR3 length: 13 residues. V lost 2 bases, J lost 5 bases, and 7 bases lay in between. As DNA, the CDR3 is TGTGCCAGCAGCGTTACAGGGACCGGGGAGCTGTTTTTT. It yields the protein CASSVTGTGELFF.

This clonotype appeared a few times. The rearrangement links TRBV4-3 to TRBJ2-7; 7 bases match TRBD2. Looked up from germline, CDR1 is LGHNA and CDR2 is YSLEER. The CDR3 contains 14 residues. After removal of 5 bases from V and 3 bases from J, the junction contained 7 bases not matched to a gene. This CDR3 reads CASSVWTSSYEQYF. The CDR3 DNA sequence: TGCGCCAGCAGCGTTTGGACTAGTAGCTACGAGCAGTACTTC.

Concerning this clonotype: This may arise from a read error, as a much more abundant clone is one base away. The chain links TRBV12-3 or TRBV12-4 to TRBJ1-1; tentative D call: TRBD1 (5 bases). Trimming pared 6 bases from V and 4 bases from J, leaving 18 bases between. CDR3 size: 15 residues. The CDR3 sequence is CASSPSGGGVTEAFF. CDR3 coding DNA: TGTGCCAGCAGCCCCTCGGGCGGGGGGGTCACTGAAGCTTTCTTT.

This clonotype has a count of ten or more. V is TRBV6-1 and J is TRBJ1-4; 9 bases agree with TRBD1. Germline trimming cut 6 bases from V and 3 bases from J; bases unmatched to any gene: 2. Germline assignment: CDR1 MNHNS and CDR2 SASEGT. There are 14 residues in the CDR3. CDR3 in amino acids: CASRWTGANEKLFF. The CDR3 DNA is TGTGCCAGCAGATGGACAGGGGCTAATGAAAAACTGTTTTTT.

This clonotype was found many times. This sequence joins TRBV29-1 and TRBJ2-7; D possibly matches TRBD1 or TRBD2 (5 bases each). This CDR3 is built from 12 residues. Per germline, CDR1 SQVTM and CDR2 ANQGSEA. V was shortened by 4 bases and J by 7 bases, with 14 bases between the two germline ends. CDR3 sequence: CSVARGVEEQYF. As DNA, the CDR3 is TGCAGCGTTGCCAGAGGGGTGGAGGAGCAGTACTTC.

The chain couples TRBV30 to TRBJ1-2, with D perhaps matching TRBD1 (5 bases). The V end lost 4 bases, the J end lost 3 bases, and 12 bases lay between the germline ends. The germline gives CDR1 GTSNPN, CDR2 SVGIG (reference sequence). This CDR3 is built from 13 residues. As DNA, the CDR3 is TGTGCCTGGAACTCGGGAGGGGACTATGGCTACACCTTC. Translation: CAWNSGGDYGYTF.

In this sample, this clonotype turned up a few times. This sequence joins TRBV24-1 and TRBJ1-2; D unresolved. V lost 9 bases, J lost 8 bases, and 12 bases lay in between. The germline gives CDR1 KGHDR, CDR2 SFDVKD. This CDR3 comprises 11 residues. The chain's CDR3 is CATQDNEGYTF. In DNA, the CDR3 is TGTGCCACCCAGGATAACGAGGGCTACACCTTC.

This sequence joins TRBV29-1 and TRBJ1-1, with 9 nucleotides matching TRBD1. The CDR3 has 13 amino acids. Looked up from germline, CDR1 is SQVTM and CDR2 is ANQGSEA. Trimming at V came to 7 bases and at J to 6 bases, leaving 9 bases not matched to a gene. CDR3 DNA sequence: TGCAGCGCCACGGGACAGGGAGGAGCTGAAGCTTTCTTT. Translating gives CSATGQGGAEAFF.

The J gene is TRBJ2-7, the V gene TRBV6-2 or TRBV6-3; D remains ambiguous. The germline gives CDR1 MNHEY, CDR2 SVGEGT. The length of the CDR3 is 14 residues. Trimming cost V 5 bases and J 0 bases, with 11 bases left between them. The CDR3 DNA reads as TGTGCCAGCAGTAATCCGGCCAGCTCCTACGAGCAGTACTTC. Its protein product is CASSNPASSYEQYF.